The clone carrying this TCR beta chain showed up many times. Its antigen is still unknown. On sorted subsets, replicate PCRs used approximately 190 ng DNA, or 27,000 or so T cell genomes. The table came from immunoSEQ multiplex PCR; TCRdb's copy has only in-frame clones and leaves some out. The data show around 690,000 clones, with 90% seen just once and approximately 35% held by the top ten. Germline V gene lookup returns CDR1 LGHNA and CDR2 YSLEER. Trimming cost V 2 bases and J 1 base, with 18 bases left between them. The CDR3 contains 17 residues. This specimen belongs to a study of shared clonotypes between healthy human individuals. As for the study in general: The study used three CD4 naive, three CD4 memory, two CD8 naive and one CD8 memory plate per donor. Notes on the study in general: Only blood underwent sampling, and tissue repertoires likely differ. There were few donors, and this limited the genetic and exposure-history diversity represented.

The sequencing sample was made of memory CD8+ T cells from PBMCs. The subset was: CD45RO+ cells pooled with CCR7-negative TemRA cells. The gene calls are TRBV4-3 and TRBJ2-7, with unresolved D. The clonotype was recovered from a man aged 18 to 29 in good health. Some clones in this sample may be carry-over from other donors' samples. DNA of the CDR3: TGCGCCAGCAGCCAAAGCGTTGCGGTCGGGCGTTCCTACGAGCAGTACTTC. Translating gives CASSQSVAVGRSYEQYF.